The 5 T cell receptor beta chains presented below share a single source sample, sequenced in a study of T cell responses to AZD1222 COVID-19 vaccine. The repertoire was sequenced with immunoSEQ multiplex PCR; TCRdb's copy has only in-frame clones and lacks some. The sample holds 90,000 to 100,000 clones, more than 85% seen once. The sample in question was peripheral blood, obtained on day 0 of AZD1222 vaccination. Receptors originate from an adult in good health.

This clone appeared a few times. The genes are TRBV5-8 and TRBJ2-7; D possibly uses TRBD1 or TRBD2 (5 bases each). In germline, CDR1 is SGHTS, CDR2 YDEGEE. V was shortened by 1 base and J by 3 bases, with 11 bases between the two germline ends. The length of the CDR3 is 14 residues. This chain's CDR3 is CASSLWGTNYEQYF. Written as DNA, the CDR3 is TGTGCCAGCAGCTTGTGGGGGACCAACTACGAGCAGTACTTC.

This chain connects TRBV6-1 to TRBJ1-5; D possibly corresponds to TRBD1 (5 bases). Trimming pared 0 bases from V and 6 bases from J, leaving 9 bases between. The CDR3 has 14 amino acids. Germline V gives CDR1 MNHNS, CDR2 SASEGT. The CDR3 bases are TGTGCCAGCAGTGAAGCGCTCCAGGGTCAGCCCCAGCATTTT. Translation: CASSEALQGQPQHF.

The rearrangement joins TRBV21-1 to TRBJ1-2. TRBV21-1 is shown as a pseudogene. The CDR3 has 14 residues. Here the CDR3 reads CASSPRGWGAGYTF. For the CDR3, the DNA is TGTGCCAGCAGCCCCCGAGGTTGGGGGGCCGGCTACACCTTC.

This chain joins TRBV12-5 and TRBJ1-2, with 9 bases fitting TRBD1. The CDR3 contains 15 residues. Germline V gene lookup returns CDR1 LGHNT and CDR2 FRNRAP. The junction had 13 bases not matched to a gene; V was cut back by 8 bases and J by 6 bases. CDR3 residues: CASSPVDRGSNGYTF. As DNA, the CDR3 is TGTGCTAGTAGTCCAGTGGACAGGGGAAGTAATGGCTACACCTTC.

The CDR3 loop reads CASSPWTSLYEQYF. The CDR3 DNA sequence: TGTGCCAGCAGCCCCTGGACTAGCCTCTACGAGCAGTACTTC. This chain joins TRBV7-2 and TRBJ2-7; TRBD2 agrees at 8 bases. The CDR3 totals 14 residues. J lost 3 bases, V lost 5 bases, and 6 bases had no gene match. The germline CDR1 and CDR2 sequences are SGHTA and FQGNSA.